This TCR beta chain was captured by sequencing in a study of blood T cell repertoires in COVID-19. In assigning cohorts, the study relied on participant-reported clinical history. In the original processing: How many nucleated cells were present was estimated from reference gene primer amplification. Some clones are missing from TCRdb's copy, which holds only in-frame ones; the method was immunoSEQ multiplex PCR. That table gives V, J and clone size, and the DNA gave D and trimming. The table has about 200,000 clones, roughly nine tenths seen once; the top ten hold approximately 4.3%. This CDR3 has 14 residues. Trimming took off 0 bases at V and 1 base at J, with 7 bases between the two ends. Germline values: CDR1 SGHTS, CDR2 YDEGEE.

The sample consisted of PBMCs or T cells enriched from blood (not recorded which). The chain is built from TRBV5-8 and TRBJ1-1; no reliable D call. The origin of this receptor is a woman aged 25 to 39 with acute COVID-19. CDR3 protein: CASSLDPGNTEAFF. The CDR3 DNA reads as TGTGCCAGCAGCTTGGACCCAGGGAACACTGAAGCTTTCTTT.